This entry lists 12 T cell receptor beta chains sequenced from one sample in a study of early T cells in non-severe SARS-CoV-2 infection. One entry per CDR3 protein results from TCRdb running MiXCR on the 5' RACE reads. This sample has tens of thousands of distinct CDR3 sequences, with 10% to 15% found just once. The material sequenced was whole blood. The receptors come from an adult who was a healthcare worker with PCR-confirmed SARS-CoV-2 infection or an uninfected control (not recorded which).

This clonotype was picked up a small number of times. V and J are TRBV6-6 and TRBJ1-2; the match to TRBD1 covers 8 bases. This CDR3 comprises 17 residues. Germline loops: CDR1 MNHNY, CDR2 SVGAGI (reference sequence). Losses at the gene ends were 4 bases for V and 4 bases for J; bases not matched to a gene: 14. The CDR3: CASSSIKTGELRYGYTF. The CDR3 DNA follows: TGTGCCAGCAGTTCGATAAAGACAGGGGAGTTGCGCTATGGCTACACCTTC.

The chain is built from TRBV20-1 and TRBJ2-3; D possibly corresponds to TRBD1 (6 bases). The germline V gene has CDR1 DFQATT and CDR2 SNEGSKA (reference sequence). The CDR3 has 15 residues. V lost 4 bases, J lost 1 base, and 15 bases lay in between. CDR3 DNA: TGCAGTGCTATTACAGGGTACAGCGGCACAGATACGCAGTATTTT. It encodes CSAITGYSGTDTQYF.

The gene calls are TRBV15 and TRBJ2-7; D possibly corresponds to TRBD1 (6 bases). CDR3 length equals 14 residues. The germline CDR1 and CDR2 sequences are LNHNV and YYDKDF (reference sequence). The V and J ends lost 0 bases and 6 bases respectively, with 12 bases between them. The CDR3 sequence is CATSRDRGRVEQYF. As DNA, the CDR3 is TGTGCCACCAGCAGAGACAGGGGAAGGGTCGAGCAGTACTTC.

This clonotype occurred many times. The chain employs TRBV4-1 and TRBJ2-2; D unclear. V gave up 1 base and J gave up 2 bases, with 11 bases separating them. The CDR3 runs 16 residues. CDR1 is MGHRA and CDR2 is YSYEKL in the germline V gene. The CDR3 loop reads CASSQGMGLNTGELFF. CDR3 coding DNA: TGCGCCAGCAGCCAAGGCATGGGTCTAAACACCGGGGAGCTGTTTTTT.

This clonotype has ten or more counts. The chain has TRBV7-6 and TRBJ2-3; weak D call: TRBD2 (5 bases). V was cut by 3 bases and J by 1 base, with 11 bases left in between. The CDR3 runs 15 residues. Germline V gene lookup returns CDR1 SGHVS and CDR2 FNYEAQ. Here the CDR3 DNA reads TGTGCCAGCAGCTTTGGAACAGCGGGCACAGATACGCAGTATTTT. Its protein product is CASSFGTAGTDTQYF.

The chain recombines TRBV29-1 with TRBJ1-4; D unclear. The germline V gene encodes CDR1 SQVTM and CDR2 ANQGSEA. The length of the CDR3 is 13 residues. Trimming removed 4 bases from V and 3 bases from J, with 9 bases in between. CDR3 nucleotides: TGCAGCGTTGGGGAGATAGCTAATGAAAAACTGTTTTTT. Protein: CSVGEIANEKLFF.

This clonotype has a handful of counts. The V call is TRBV12-5, the J call TRBJ2-5; D is unresolved. The V gene lost 2 bases and the J gene lost 1 base, with 8 bases spanning the gap. The CDR3 is made up of 14 amino acids. Looked up from germline, CDR1 is LGHNT and CDR2 is FRNRAP. This chain's CDR3 is CASGLHSVQETQYF. The CDR3 DNA follows: TGTGCTAGTGGTTTGCACAGCGTCCAAGAGACCCAGTACTTC.

This clonotype was counted a few times. The chain uses TRBV25-1 and TRBJ1-2; 8 bases agree with TRBD1. CDR3 length equals 13 residues. The V gene end was trimmed by 6 bases and the J gene end by 6 bases; junction bases not matched to a gene: 6. Germline CDR1 MGHDK, CDR2 SYGVNS. This chain's CDR3 is CASRLTGDDGYTF. DNA for the CDR3: TGTGCCAGCAGGTTGACAGGGGACGATGGCTACACCTTC.

This clonotype was seen ten or more times. This chain uses TRBV24-1 with TRBJ2-1; possibly TRBD2 for D (6 bases). In germline, CDR1 is KGHDR, CDR2 SFDVKD. CDR3 length: 15 amino acids. The V and J ends lost 2 bases and 7 bases respectively, with 14 bases between them. DNA of the CDR3: TGTGCCACCAGTGATTACAGGTTGGAGGGAAATGAGCAGTTCTTC. Its protein is CATSDYRLEGNEQFF.

V is TRBV5-6 and J is TRBJ2-5; a weak D match, TRBD2 (6 bases). Per the germline V gene, CDR1 is SGHDT and CDR2 is YYEEEE. Trimming removed 3 bases from V and 5 bases from J, with 17 bases in between. CDR3 length: 15 amino acids. For the CDR3, the DNA is TGTGCCAGCAGCTCCATGGGACTTGGGGCGGAGACCCAGTACTTC. The encoded protein is CASSSMGLGAETQYF.

The rearrangement links TRBV27 to TRBJ1-3, with TRBD1 as a possible D gene (5 bases). Trimming pared 3 bases from V and 2 bases from J, leaving 14 bases between. CDR3 length equals 16 residues. The V gene's germline CDR1 is MNHEY and CDR2 SMNVEV (reference sequence). The CDR3 region is CASSLGSGTAGNTIYF. The CDR3 coding sequence is TGTGCCAGCAGTTTGGGTTCCGGGACCGCTGGAAACACCATATATTTT.

The V and J genes are TRBV7-6 and TRBJ2-7; D is unclear. The CDR3 consists of 11 residues. V was clipped by 10 bases and J by 0 bases, with 7 bases between them. Looked up from germline, CDR1 is SGHVS and CDR2 is FNYEAQ. The CDR3 reads CAILDSYEQYF. The CDR3 coding sequence is TGTGCCATACTGGACTCCTACGAGCAGTACTTC.